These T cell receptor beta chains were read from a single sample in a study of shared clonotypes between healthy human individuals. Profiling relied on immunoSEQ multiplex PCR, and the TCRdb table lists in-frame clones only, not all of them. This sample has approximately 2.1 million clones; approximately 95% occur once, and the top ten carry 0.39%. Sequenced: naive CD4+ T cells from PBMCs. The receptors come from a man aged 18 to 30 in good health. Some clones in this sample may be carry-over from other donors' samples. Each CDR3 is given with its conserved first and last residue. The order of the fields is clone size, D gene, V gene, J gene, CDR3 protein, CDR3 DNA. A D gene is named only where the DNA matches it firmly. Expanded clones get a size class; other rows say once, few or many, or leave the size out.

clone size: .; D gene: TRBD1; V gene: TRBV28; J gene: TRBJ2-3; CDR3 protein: CASRNNRGATDTQYF; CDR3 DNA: TGTGCCAGCAGGAACAACAGGGGAGCAACAGATACGCAGTATTTT
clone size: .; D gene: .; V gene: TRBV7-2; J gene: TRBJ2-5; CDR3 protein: CASSLDRGHQETQYF; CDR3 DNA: TGTGCCAGCAGCTTAGACCGGGGGCATCAAGAGACCCAGTACTTC
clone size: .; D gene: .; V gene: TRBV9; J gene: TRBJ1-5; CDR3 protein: CASRSSSPREQPQHF; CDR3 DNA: TGTGCCAGCAGAAGTTCATCACCCCGAGAACAGCCCCAGCATTTT
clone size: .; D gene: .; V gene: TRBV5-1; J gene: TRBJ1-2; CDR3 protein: CASSLVVGVNYGYTF; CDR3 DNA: TGCGCCAGCAGCTTGGTCGTCGGTGTAAACTATGGCTACACCTTC
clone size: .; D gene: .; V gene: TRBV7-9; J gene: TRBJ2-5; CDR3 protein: CASSLAETQYF; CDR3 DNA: TGTGCCAGCAGCTTAGCCGAGACCCAGTACTTC
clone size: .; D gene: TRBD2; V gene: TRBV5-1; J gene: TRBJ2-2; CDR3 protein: CASSPRVAGAVNMFF; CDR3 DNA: TGCGCCAGCAGCCCGCGGGTAGCGGGGGCCGTTAATATGTTTTTT
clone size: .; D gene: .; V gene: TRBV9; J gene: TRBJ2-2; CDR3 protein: CASSVGYGPSNTGELFF; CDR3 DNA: TGTGCCAGCAGCGTAGGTTACGGACCTTCGAACACCGGGGAGCTGTTTTTT
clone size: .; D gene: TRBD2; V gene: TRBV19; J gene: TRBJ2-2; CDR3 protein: CASSILFVVAGAGTGELFF; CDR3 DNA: TGTGCCAGTAGTATACTTTTCGTAGTAGCGGGAGCTGGCACCGGGGAGCTGTTTTTT
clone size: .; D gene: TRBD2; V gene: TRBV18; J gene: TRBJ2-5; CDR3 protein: CASSSTSGSSQETQYF; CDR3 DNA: TGTGCCAGCTCATCAACTAGCGGGAGCTCTCAAGAGACCCAGTACTTC
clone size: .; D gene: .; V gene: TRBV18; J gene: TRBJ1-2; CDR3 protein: CASSPYGPSTSNYGYTF; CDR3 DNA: TGTGCCAGCTCACCCTACGGGCCCTCGACCTCTAACTATGGCTACACCTTC
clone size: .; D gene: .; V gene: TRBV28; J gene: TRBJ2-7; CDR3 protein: CASSLSPPYEQYF; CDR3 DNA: TGTGCCAGCAGTTTGTCGCCGCCCTACGAGCAGTACTTC
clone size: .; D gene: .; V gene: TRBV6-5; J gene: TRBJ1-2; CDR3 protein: CASAERGEGDYGYTF; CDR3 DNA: TGTGCCAGCGCCGAACGGGGAGAGGGGGACTATGGCTACACCTTC
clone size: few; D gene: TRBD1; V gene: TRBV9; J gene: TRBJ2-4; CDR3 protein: CASSGTGVNIQYF; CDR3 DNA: TGTGCCAGCAGCGGGACAGGGGTGAACATTCAGTACTTC
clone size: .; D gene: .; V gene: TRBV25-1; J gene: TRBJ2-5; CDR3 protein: CASSPTSQETQYF; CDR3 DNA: TGTGCCAGCAGCCCGACAAGTCAAGAGACCCAGTACTTC
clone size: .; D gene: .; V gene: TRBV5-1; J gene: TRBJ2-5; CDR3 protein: CASSLGGIQETQYF; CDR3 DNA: TGCGCCAGCAGCTTGGGGGGGATCCAAGAGACCCAGTACTTC
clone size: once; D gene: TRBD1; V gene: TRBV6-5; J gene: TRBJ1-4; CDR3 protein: CASKINRGANEKLFF; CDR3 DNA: TGTGCCAGCAAAATTAACAGGGGGGCTAATGAAAAACTGTTTTTT
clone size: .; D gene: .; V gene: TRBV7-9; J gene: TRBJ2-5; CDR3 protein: CASSLDQGSETQYF; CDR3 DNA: TGTGCCAGCAGCTTAGATCAGGGGTCGGAGACCCAGTACTTC
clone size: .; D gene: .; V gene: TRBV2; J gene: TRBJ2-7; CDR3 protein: CASSESLRQLSSYEQYF; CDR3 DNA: TGTGCCAGCAGTGAGTCTCTTCGACAGTTATCCTCCTACGAGCAGTACTTC
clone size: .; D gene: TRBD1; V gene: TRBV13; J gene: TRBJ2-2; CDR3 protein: CASSLTWTGANTGELFF; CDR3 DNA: TGTGCCAGCAGCTTAACGTGGACAGGGGCGAACACCGGGGAGCTGTTTTTT
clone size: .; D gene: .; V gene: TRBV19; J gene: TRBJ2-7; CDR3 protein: CASSAWGKAYEQYF; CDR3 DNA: TGTGCCAGTAGTGCCTGGGGTAAAGCCTACGAGCAGTACTTC
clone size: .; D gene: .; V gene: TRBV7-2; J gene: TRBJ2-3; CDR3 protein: CASSPRWGADTQYF; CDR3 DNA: TGTGCCAGCAGCCCCAGATGGGGGGCAGATACGCAGTATTTT
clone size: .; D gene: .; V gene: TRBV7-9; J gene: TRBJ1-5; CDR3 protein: CASSLSGNQPQHF; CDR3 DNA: TGTGCCAGCAGCTTGTCGGGTAATCAGCCCCAGCATTTT
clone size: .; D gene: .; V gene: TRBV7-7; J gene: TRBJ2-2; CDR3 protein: CASSHPTGIRNTGELFF; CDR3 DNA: TGTGCCAGCAGCCATCCCACGGGGATCCGGAACACCGGGGAGCTGTTTTTT
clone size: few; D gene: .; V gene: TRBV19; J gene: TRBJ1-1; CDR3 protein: CASSTIRLGETEAFF; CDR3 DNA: TGTGCCAGTAGTACCATCCGCTTGGGTGAAACTGAAGCTTTCTTT
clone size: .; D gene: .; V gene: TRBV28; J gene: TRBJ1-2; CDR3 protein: CASSPTGTGYTF; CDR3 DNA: TGTGCCAGCAGTCCAACAGGGACGGGCTACACCTTC
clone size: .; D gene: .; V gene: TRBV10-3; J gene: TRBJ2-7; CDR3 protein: CVISERDSASPYEQYF; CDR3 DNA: TGTGTCATCAGTGAACGGGACTCGGCTAGCCCTTACGAGCAGTACTTC
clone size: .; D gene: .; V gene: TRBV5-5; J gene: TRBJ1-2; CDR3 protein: CASSLTATNYGYTF; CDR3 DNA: TGTGCCAGCAGCTTAACCGCCACCAACTATGGCTACACCTTC
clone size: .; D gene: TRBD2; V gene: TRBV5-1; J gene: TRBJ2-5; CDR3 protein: CASSFGLAGGTQETQYF; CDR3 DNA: TGCGCCAGCAGCTTCGGACTAGCGGGAGGCACACAAGAGACCCAGTACTTC
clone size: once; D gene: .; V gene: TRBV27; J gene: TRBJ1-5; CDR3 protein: CASSLYRDPLNSNQPQHF; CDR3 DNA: TGTGCCAGCAGTCTCTACAGGGATCCGCTCAATAGCAATCAGCCCCAGCATTTT
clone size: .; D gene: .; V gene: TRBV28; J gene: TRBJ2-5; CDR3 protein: CASSSAETQYF; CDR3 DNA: TGTGCCAGCAGTTCCGCAGAGACCCAGTACTTC
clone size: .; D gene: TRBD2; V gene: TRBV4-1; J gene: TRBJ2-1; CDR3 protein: CASSRSPIAGGTYNEQFF; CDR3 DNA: TGCGCCAGCAGCCGATCCCCAATAGCGGGAGGGACATACAATGAGCAGTTCTTC
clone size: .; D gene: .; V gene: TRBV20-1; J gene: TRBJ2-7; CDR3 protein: CSAEDSYEQYF; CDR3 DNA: TGCAGTGCAGAGGACTCCTACGAGCAGTACTTC
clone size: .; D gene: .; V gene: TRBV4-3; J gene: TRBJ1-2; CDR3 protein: CASSQDYLPRQGYTF; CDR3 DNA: TGCGCCAGCAGCCAAGATTATCTTCCCAGGCAAGGCTACACCTTC
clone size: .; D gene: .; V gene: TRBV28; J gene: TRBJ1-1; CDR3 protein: CASSLSGSEAFF; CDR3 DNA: TGTGCCAGCAGTTTATCGGGGTCTGAAGCTTTCTTT
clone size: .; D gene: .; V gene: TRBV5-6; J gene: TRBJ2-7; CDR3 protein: CASSPQVSYEQYF; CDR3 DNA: TGTGCCAGCAGCCCCCAGGTTTCCTACGAGCAGTACTTC
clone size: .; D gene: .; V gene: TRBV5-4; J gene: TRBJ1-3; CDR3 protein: CASSLGPQENTIYF; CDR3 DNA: TGTGCCAGCAGCTTGGGGCCGCAGGAAAACACCATATATTTT
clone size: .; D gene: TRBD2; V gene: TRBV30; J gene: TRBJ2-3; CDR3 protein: CAWSAGLAPRTDTQYF; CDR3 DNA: TGTGCCTGGAGTGCCGGACTAGCGCCCCGCACAGATACGCAGTATTTT
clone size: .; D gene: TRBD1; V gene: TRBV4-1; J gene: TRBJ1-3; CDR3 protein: CASSPGQGNGNTIYF; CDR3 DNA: TGCGCCAGCAGCCCGGGACAGGGGAATGGAAACACCATATATTTT
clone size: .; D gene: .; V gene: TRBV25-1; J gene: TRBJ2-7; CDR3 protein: CASSELGNSYEQYF; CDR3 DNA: TGTGCCAGCAGTGAGCTGGGGAACTCCTACGAGCAGTACTTC
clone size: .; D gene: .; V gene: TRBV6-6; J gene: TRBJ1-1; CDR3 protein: CASSYGTVDTEAFF; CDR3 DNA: TGTGCCAGCAGTTACGGGACCGTTGACACTGAAGCTTTCTTT
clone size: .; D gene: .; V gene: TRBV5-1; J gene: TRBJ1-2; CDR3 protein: CASSSRGLRSNYGYTF; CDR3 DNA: TGCGCCAGCAGCTCCCGAGGATTAAGGTCCAACTATGGCTACACCTTC